Below are 13 T cell receptor beta chains sequenced from a single sample in a study of early T cells in non-severe SARS-CoV-2 infection. TCRdb re-analysed the 5' RACE reads in MiXCR, keeping a single row per CDR3 protein. The sample holds tens of thousands of distinct CDR3 sequences, roughly 6.2% seen once. Sample: whole blood. All receptors derive from an adult who was a healthcare worker with PCR-confirmed SARS-CoV-2 infection or an uninfected control (not recorded which).

The chain uses TRBV20-1 and TRBJ1-2; tentatively, D is TRBD1 (6 bases). The CDR3 sequence is 12 residues long. Germline V gene data show CDR1 as DFQATT and CDR2 as SNEGSKA (reference sequence). V was shortened by 3 bases and J by 3 bases, with 8 bases between the two germline ends. In nucleotides, the CDR3 is TGCAGTGCTAGGGACAGTGACTATGGCTACACCTTC. Protein sequence: CSARDSDYGYTF.

This clonotype was seen only a few times. The rearrangement links TRBV5-1 to TRBJ1-1, with D possibly TRBD1 on 5 matching bases. The CDR3 covers 14 residues. Trimming pared 1 base from V and 3 bases from J, leaving 10 bases between. Germline V lookup: CDR1 SGHRS, CDR2 YFSETQ. CDR3 in DNA: TGCGCCAGCAGCTTGAGGGGAAGGGACACTGAAGCTTTCTTT. This gives the protein CASSLRGRDTEAFF.

A word on this clonotype: At one end, the junction sequence differs from germline, possibly due to a read error. This rearrangement joins TRBV5-4 to TRBJ1-1; weak D call: TRBD1 (5 bases). Per the germline V gene, CDR1 is SGHNT and CDR2 is YYREEE (reference sequence). The CDR3 spans 14 residues. Here the CDR3 DNA reads TGTGTCAGCAGCTTGGGACGCTTGAACACTGAAGCTTTCTTT. It codes for CVSSLGRLNTEAFF. Filled out from reference TRBV5-4 and TRBJ1-1, the complete variable domain reads ETGVTQSPTHLIKTRGQQVTLRCSSQSGHNTVSWYQQALGQGPQFIFQYYREEENGRGNFPPRFSGLQFPNYSSELNVNALELDDSALYLCVSSLGRLNTEAFFGQGTRLTVV.

The chain is built from TRBV30 and TRBJ2-3; 10 bases are shared with TRBD1. The trim removed 2 bases at V and 5 bases at J, leaving 10 bases unmatched. The CDR3 totals 16 residues. CDR1 and CDR2 from the germline V gene are GTSNPN and SVGIG (reference sequence). The CDR3: CAWSIPTGGAGDTQYF. The CDR3 DNA is TGTGCCTGGAGTATACCGACAGGGGGCGCGGGAGATACGCAGTATTTT.

This clonotype was seen at least ten times. V and J are TRBV7-8 and TRBJ2-6; 11 bases fit TRBD1. The CDR3 runs to 18 residues. Germline values: CDR1 SGHVS, CDR2 FQNEAQ. Germline trimming cut 7 bases from V and 3 bases from J; bases unmatched to any gene: 11. Here the CDR3 reads CASTRGTGGPLGANVLTF. The CDR3 DNA reads TGTGCCAGCACCCGAGGGACAGGGGGTCCTCTTGGGGCCAACGTCCTGACTTTC.

The gene calls are TRBV29-1 and TRBJ1-2; TRBD1 matches at 7 bases. CDR3 length equals 13 residues. Germline CDR1 and CDR2: SQVTM and ANQGSEA. V lost 4 bases to trimming and J lost 4 bases; unmatched junction nucleotides: 6. The CDR3 sequence: CSVARQGLYGYTF. In DNA form, the CDR3 reads TGCAGCGTTGCCCGACAGGGCCTCTATGGCTACACCTTC.

At least ten counts were recorded for this clonotype. J is TRBJ2-1 and V is TRBV5-1; D not certain. This CDR3 is 14 amino acids long. Germline V gene lookup returns CDR1 SGHRS and CDR2 YFSETQ. V lost 4 bases and J 0 bases, leaving 8 bases between the germline ends. CDR3 residues: CASSSQHSYNEQFF. CDR3 coding DNA: TGCGCCAGCAGCAGTCAGCACTCCTACAATGAGCAGTTCTTC.

At least ten counts were recorded for this clonotype. This chain links TRBV5-1 with TRBJ2-2; no reliable D call. V lost 1 base and J 3 bases, leaving 13 bases between the germline ends. This CDR3 contains 16 residues. The germline V gene encodes CDR1 SGHRS and CDR2 YFSETQ. CDR3: CASSLLGPPDTGELFF. The CDR3 coding sequence is TGCGCCAGCAGCTTGTTGGGCCCCCCGGACACCGGGGAGCTGTTTTTT.

Judged by abundance, this clonotype is medium-sized. The chain employs TRBV6-6 and TRBJ2-7; D could derive from TRBD1 or TRBD2 (5 bases each). CDR3 length: 14 residues. Germline V CDR1 and CDR2: MNHNY, SVGAGI (reference sequence). V lost 1 base and J lost 3, with 10 bases in between. In DNA, the CDR3 is TGTGCCAGCAGTTACTGGGGGAAGAACTACGAGCAGTACTTC. It yields the protein CASSYWGKNYEQYF.

In this sample, this clonotype turned up many times. The chain recombines TRBV12-3 or TRBV12-4 with TRBJ2-3, with D perhaps being TRBD1 or TRBD2 (5 bases each). V lost 7 bases and J lost 2, with 19 bases in between. CDR3 length: 16 amino acids. For the CDR3, the DNA is TGTGCCAGCAAAAAGGCGACGGGGCTCTCCACAGATACGCAGTATTTT. It translates to CASKKATGLSTDTQYF.

This clonotype occurred many times. The gene calls are TRBV5-1 and TRBJ2-2, with a weak D call TRBD1 (6 bases). V lost 4 bases and J lost 3, with 10 bases in between. The CDR3 is 14 residues long. CDR1 and CDR2 from the germline V gene are SGHRS and YFSETQ. CDR3: CASSETGHTGELFF. CDR3 in DNA: TGCGCCAGCAGCGAGACAGGACACACCGGGGAGCTGTTTTTT. The whole variable domain, filled in from reference TRBV5-1 and TRBJ2-2, reads KAGVTQTPRYLIKTRGQQVTLSCSPISGHRSVSWYQQTPGQGLQFLFEYFSETQRNKGNFPGRFSGRQFSNSRSEMNVSTLELGDSALYLCASSETGHTGELFFGEGSRLTVL.

This clonotype showed up many times. The chain employs TRBV5-6 and TRBJ2-7; 7 nucleotides match TRBD1. CDR1 and CDR2 (germline): SGHDT, YYEEEE. The V gene end was trimmed by 0 bases and the J gene end by 7 bases; junction bases not matched to a gene: 13. This CDR3 has 16 residues. The chain's CDR3 is CASSLARTGDREEQYF. The CDR3 bases are TGTGCCAGCAGCTTGGCCAGGACAGGCGACCGTGAGGAGCAGTACTTC.

This clonotype appeared a few times. The rearrangement links TRBV18 to TRBJ1-5; D gene uncertain. Trimming cost V 3 bases and J 3 bases, with 6 bases left between them. CDR3 length equals 13 residues. CDR1 is KGHSH and CDR2 is LQKENI in the germline V gene. The CDR3 DNA sequence: TGTGCCAGCTCACCCGACAACAATCAGCCCCAGCATTTT. It is translated as CASSPDNNQPQHF.